This T cell receptor (beta chain) was documented in a study of somatic mutations in cytotoxic T cells in rheumatoid arthritis. Libraries were prepared by immunoSEQ multiplex PCR; TCRdb keeps only in-frame clonotypes and omits some of them. The sample includes about 7,100 clones, just under 80% of them seen just once. The TCR originated in an adult with rheumatoid arthritis. The sequencing sample was made of CD8+ T cells sorted from blood.

The DNA for the CDR3 is TGTGCCAGCAGCTCTCTCCGGGGCCTCAGGGGGGATGGCTACACCTTC. Encoded protein: CASSSLRGLRGDGYTF. The chain recombines TRBV5-4 with TRBJ1-2; 7 bases match TRBD1. CDR1 and CDR2 from the germline V gene are SGHNT and YYREEE (reference sequence). V gave up 3 bases and J gave up 6 bases; unmatched junction bases: 14. The CDR3 has 16 amino acids.